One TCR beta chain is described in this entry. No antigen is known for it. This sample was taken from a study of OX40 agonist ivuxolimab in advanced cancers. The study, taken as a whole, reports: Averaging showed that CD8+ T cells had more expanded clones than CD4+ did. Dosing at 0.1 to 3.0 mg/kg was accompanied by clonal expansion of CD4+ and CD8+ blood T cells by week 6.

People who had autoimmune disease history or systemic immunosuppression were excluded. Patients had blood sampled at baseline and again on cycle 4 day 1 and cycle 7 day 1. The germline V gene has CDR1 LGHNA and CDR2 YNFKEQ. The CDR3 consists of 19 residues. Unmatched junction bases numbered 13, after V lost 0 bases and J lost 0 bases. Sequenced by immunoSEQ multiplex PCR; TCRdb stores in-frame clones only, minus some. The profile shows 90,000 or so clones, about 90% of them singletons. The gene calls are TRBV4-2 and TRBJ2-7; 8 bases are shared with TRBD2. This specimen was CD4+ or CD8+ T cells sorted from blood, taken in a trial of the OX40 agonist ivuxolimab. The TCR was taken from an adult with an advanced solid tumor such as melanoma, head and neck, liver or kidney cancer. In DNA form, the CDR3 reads TGTGCCAGCAGCCAAGATCGGTTTAGCGGGGCTTTTAGCTCCTACGAGCAGTACTTC. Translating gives CASSQDRFSGAFSSYEQYF.